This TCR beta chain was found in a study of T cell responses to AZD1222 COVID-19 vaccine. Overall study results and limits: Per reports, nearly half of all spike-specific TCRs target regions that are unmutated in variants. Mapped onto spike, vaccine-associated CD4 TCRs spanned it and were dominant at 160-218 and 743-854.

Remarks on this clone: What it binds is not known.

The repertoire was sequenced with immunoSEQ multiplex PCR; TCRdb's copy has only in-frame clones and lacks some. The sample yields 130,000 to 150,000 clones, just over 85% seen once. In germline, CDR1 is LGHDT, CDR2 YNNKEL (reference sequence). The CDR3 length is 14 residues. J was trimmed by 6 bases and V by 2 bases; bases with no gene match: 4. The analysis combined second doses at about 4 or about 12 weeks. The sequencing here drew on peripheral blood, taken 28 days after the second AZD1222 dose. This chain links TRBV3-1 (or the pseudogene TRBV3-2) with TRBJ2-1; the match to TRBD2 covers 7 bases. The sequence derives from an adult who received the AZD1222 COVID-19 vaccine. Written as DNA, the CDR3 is TGTGCCAGCAGCCAATCTCTAGCGGCCAATGAGCAGTTCTTC. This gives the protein CASSQSLAANEQFF.